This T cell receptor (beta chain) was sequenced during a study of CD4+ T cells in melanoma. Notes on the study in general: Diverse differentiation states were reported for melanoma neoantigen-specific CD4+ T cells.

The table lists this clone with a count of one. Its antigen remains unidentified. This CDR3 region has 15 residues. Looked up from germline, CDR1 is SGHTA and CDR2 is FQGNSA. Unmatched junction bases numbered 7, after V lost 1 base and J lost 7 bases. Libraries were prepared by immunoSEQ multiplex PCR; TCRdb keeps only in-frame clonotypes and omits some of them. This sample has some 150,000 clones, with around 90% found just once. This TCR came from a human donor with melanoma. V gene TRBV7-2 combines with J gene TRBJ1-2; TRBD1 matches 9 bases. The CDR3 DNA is TGTGCCAGCAGCTTAGAGGGACAGGGAATACGTGGCTACACCTTC. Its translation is CASSLEGQGIRGYTF.